One and the same sample provided the 14 T cell receptor beta chains below, sequenced in a study of T-cell reconstitution after alpha-beta-depleted transplantation in children (dated by TCRdb to about 2016). The sample's treatment or condition, from its label and the paper: allogeneic hematopoietic cell transplantation with graft depleted of TCRalphabeta T cells and CD19 B cells. Library creation used PCR. The run used an Illumina HiSeq 2500. Molecular barcoding was employed in the preparation of TCR libraries, with unique molecular identifiers being used to normalize TCRbeta repertoire quantification. TCRdb redid the processing of the public reads, applying fastp at Q25 and MiXCR, and retained in-frame beta chains. Each CDR3 protein appears once, grouped with its most common genes and DNA. This sample has a few hundred thousand distinct CDR3 sequences in its table, and 10% to 15% of those were observed once. The ten biggest clones cover around 2% of the sample.

The sequences come from PBMCs, mostly from graft donor cells, collected 360 days after TCRalphabeta/CD19-depleted stem cell transplant. The receptors were sampled from a male patient younger than 18 who had a stem cell transplant for acute myeloid leukemia, so the T cells may come from the graft donor.

This clonotype occurred a few times. This chain uses TRBV11-2 with TRBJ1-1; no clear D gene. Germline-derived CDR1 and CDR2 are SGHAT and FQNNGV. CDR3 size: 14 residues. Trimming took off 5 bases at V and 3 bases at J, with 13 bases between the two ends. The CDR3 region has the DNA TGTGCCAGCAGCCCTGGACGGAGAGACACTGAAGCTTTCTTT. It yields the protein CASSPGRRDTEAFF.

This chain links TRBV9 with TRBJ2-7; D unresolved. The CDR3 loop spans 13 amino acids. In germline, CDR1 is SGDLS, CDR2 YYNGEE. V was shortened by 6 bases and J by 5 bases, with 15 bases between the two germline ends. This chain's CDR3 is CASTLGPGNEQYF. The CDR3 DNA reads TGTGCCAGCACCCTAGGCCCGGGCAACGAGCAGTACTTC.

This clonotype was detected many times. Here the CDR3 DNA reads TGCGCCAGCAGCTATACCCGGGACAGCCTATACGAGCAGTACTTC. Translated, it gives CASSYTRDSLYEQYF. The rearrangement links TRBV5-1 to TRBJ2-7; TRBD1 matches 7 bases. V dropped 3 bases and J dropped 4; count of bases not matched to a gene: 10. The CDR3 contains 15 residues. CDR1 and CDR2 from the germline V gene are SGHRS and YFSETQ.

This clonotype was counted between two and nine times. This rearrangement joins TRBV29-1 to TRBJ1-2, with D perhaps TRBD1 (5 bases). The CDR3 runs to 14 residues. V was pared by 4 bases and J by 1 base, with 13 bases between. Per germline, CDR1 SQVTM and CDR2 ANQGSEA. CDR3 DNA sequence: TGCAGCGTTGTCTCTAAAGGGGTTAACTATGGCTACACCTTC. Protein product: CSVVSKGVNYGYTF.

This clonotype appeared many times. The chain recombines TRBV28 with TRBJ2-7; 8 positions agree with TRBD1. The CDR3 has 14 residues. Germline lookup yields CDR1 MDHEN and CDR2 SYDVKM. V was clipped by 3 bases and J by 6 bases; unmatched bases: 7. CDR3 bases: TGTGCCAGCAGTTTGACAGGGGAGTTTTTCGAGCAGTACTTC. This codes for CASSLTGEFFEQYF.

Only a few counts were recorded for this clonotype. V usage is TRBV27 and J usage is TRBJ1-1, with D uncertain. The CDR3 runs to 16 residues. Germline V gene lookup returns CDR1 MNHEY and CDR2 SMNVEV (reference sequence). V was clipped by 3 bases and J by 0 bases, with 14 bases between them. Here the CDR3 reads CASSFLSKSVNTEAFF. DNA for the CDR3: TGTGCCAGCAGTTTTTTGTCCAAATCAGTGAACACTGAAGCTTTCTTT.

Ten or more counts support this clonotype. The rearrangement joins TRBV24-1 to TRBJ2-5; TRBD1 or TRBD2 may be the D gene (6 bases each). CDR3 length equals 15 residues. V gave up 3 bases and J gave up 6 bases, with 16 bases separating them. Germline-derived CDR1 and CDR2 are KGHDR and SFDVKD. CDR3 sequence: CATSDRSGGDKTQYF. The DNA for the CDR3 is TGTGCCACCAGTGATCGGTCCGGGGGCGATAAGACCCAGTACTTC.

This clonotype has a handful of counts. The chain has TRBV7-9 and TRBJ2-3, with 8 bases aligning to TRBD2. This CDR3 comprises 16 residues. Germline V gives CDR1 SEHNR, CDR2 FQNEAQ (reference sequence). V shed 5 bases, J shed 2 bases, and the junction held 9 bases outside the gene matches. The CDR3 sequence is CASSVRLAPNTDTQYF. The CDR3 DNA follows: TGTGCCAGCAGCGTGAGACTAGCGCCAAACACAGATACGCAGTATTTT.

This clonotype was observed a handful of times. The CDR3 is CASSLSASGRATDDNEQFF. As DNA, the CDR3 is TGTGCCAGCAGTTTATCGGCTAGCGGGAGGGCCACAGATGACAATGAGCAGTTCTTC. The rearrangement links TRBV27 to TRBJ2-1; 12 bases line up with TRBD2. The length of the CDR3 is 19 residues. The germline V gene encodes CDR1 MNHEY and CDR2 SMNVEV (reference sequence). Trimming cost V 0 bases and J 5 bases; bases outside gene matches: 11.

The chain links TRBV28 to TRBJ2-7, with D tentatively TRBD1 (6 bases). The V gene's germline CDR1 is MDHEN and CDR2 SYDVKM. The CDR3 contains 14 residues. Trimming stripped 3 bases from V and 3 bases from J, with 12 bases between. The chain's CDR3 is CASSFSRQVYEQYF. In DNA, the CDR3 is TGTGCCAGCAGTTTTTCGAGACAGGTCTACGAGCAGTACTTC.

J is TRBJ2-2 and V is TRBV29-1; 9 nucleotides match TRBD2. Germline CDR1 is SQVTM and CDR2 is ANQGSEA. J was trimmed by 4 bases and V by 6 bases; bases with no gene match: 9. This CDR3 comprises 15 residues. The CDR3 protein is CSVRIAGAATGELFF. In DNA, the CDR3 is TGCAGCGTCCGAATAGCGGGAGCTGCCACCGGGGAGCTGTTTTTT.

A remark on this clonotype: One junction end disagrees with the germline gene, perhaps due to a read error. The chain employs TRBV20-1 and TRBJ1-1; the D gene is possibly TRBD1 (6 bases). The length of the CDR3 is 11 residues. The V gene's germline CDR1 is DFQATT and CDR2 SNEGSKA (reference sequence). CDR3 coding DNA: TGCAGTGCTAGAGATCCCCCGGGGGCCTCCTTT. This encodes CSARDPPGASF.

This clonotype was recorded many times. V usage is TRBV25-1 and J usage is TRBJ2-7; 10 bases agree with TRBD2. Per the germline V gene, CDR1 is MGHDK and CDR2 is SYGVNS. V gave up 4 bases and J gave up 2 bases; unmatched junction bases: 20. This CDR3 is built from 20 residues. The CDR3 coding sequence is TGTGCCAGCAGTGCTTCCCAGGGAGGGCTAGCGGGAGCGAACCCCTACGAGCAGTACTTC. The encoded protein is CASSASQGGLAGANPYEQYF.

The table lists this clonotype with a count of one. This rearrangement joins TRBV28 to TRBJ2-2; D is undetermined. V lost 5 bases, J lost 1 base, and 14 bases lay in between. The CDR3 loop spans 16 amino acids. Germline V gene data show CDR1 as MDHEN and CDR2 as SYDVKM. CDR3 bases: TGTGCCAGCAGTCCTAATGGGATGCAGAACACCGGGGAGCTGTTTTTT. As protein: CASSPNGMQNTGELFF.